Below are 5 T cell receptor beta chains sequenced from a single sample in a study of vaccination and CD4 T cells after COVID-19 (dated by TCRdb to 2022 to 2024). The antigens for these receptors are not known. The sample's treatment or condition label, decoded: approximately 10-day PBMC culture with coronavirus spike peptide pools or control peptides (ViraFEST assay). The library came from PCR. Sequencing took place on an Illumina iSeq 100. DNA from cultured CD4+ T cells was subjected to TCR sequencing with the Oncomine TCR Beta short-read assay at the Johns Hopkins FTIC core. TCRdb took the public reads, trimmed them with fastp at Q25, ran MiXCR for clone calling and kept in-frame beta chains. Duplicate CDR3 protein sequences are folded into a single record with the most common DNA and genes. This sample comprises about 13,000 distinct CDR3 sequences, approximately 44% of them detected only once. Clones ranked in the top ten supply about 13% of the sample.

Sequencing was done on a sample of CD4+ T cells from blood, cultured in vitro. The receptors here all came from a human donor who had recovered from COVID-19.

In its sample, this clonotype was seen a few times. The V gene is TRBV24-1, the J gene TRBJ2-3; 9 nucleotides agree with TRBD1. Losses at the gene ends were 4 bases for V and 0 bases for J; bases not matched to a gene: 1. CDR3 length: 15 amino acids. Germline V lookup: CDR1 KGHDR, CDR2 SFDVKD. The CDR3 nucleotides are TGTGCCACCAGTGACGGACAGGGGAGCACAGATACGCAGTATTTT. Encoded protein: CATSDGQGSTDTQYF.

This chain's CDR3 is CATRRGPNTGELFF. In nucleotides, the CDR3 is TGTGCCACCCGAAGGGGGCCCAACACCGGGGAGCTGTTTTTT. The chain employs TRBV6-1 and TRBJ2-2, with 7 bases fitting TRBD1. V dropped 10 bases and J dropped 2; count of bases not matched to a gene: 7. The germline gives CDR1 MNHNS, CDR2 SASEGT. The CDR3 covers 14 residues.

This clonotype showed up just a few times. A junction boundary mismatches the germline segment, possibly from a read error. The chain has TRBV28 and TRBJ1-2; D unclear. Germline V gene data show CDR1 as MDHEN and CDR2 as SYDVKM. The CDR3 has 10 amino acids. This CDR3 is CASSSKTQDF. CDR3 bases: TGTGCCAGCAGTTCGAAGACGCAGGACTTC.

This clonotype was seen more than once but under ten times. The genes are TRBV5-1 and TRBJ2-3; 8 positions agree with TRBD1. From germline, CDR1 is SGHRS and CDR2 YFSETQ. There are 15 residues in the CDR3. The V segment lost 1 base and the J segment 0 bases; nucleotides outside the gene matches: 1. CDR3 nucleotides: TGCGCCAGCAGCTTGCAGGGGGCAAGCACAGATACGCAGTATTTT. Its protein is CASSLQGASTDTQYF. Using reference TRBV5-1 and TRBJ2-3 for the parts outside the CDR3, the full variable domain is KAGVTQTPRYLIKTRGQQVTLSCSPISGHRSVSWYQQTPGQGLQFLFEYFSETQRNKGNFPGRFSGRQFSNSRSEMNVSTLELGDSALYLCASSLQGASTDTQYFGPGTRLTVL.

The chain joins TRBV27 to TRBJ1-5; perhaps TRBD1 as D (5 bases). Germline lookup yields CDR1 MNHEY and CDR2 SMNVEV (reference sequence). This CDR3 spans 13 amino acids. V lost 3 bases and J 4 bases, leaving 7 bases between the germline ends. CDR3: CASSFRANQPQHF. The CDR3 nucleotides read TGTGCCAGCAGTTTCAGGGCAAATCAGCCCCAGCATTTT.